The clone carrying this T cell receptor beta chain has only a few counts. The target antigen is unknown. The data are from a study of CD8+ T cells in alopecia areata. Treatment given: oral pan-JAK inhibitor, 5-10 mg twice daily. Peripheral blood and lesional scalp punch biopsies were taken from alopecia areata patients. General observations from the study: Expanded CD8+ clones among the top 100, and scalp clonality, were significantly decreased by tofacitinib. Relative to mice, TCR sharing across patients was less clear, a difference possibly HLA-related. Many expanded lesional clones persisted in scalp and blood during tofacitinib treatment.

With 6 bases removed from V and 10 bases from J, the gap between germline ends came to 13 bases. Looked up from germline, CDR1 is MNHEY and CDR2 is SMNVEV (reference sequence). The CDR3 is made up of 12 amino acids. TCR sequencing used cDNA made by reverse transcription of extracted RNA. TCRdb's copy holds only in-frame clones and misses some; the assay was immunoSEQ multiplex PCR. The sample contains more than 150,000 clones, about 60% of which appear only once. Material: CD8+ T cells sorted from blood, obtained at week 24, from a patient treated with tofacitinib. This clonotype originated in a human donor with alopecia areata. The chain couples TRBV27 to TRBJ2-1; D might be TRBD1 (6 bases). For the CDR3, the DNA is TGTGCCAGCAGAACAGGGTATACGGAGCAGTTCTTC. Translation: CASRTGYTEQFF.